This T cell receptor (beta chain) was obtained from a study of cytomegalovirus exposure and HLA in healthy donors. Overall study findings and caveats: Sequencing had likely introduced a cluster of highly shared sequence variants as an artifact.

Use of 60 Vbeta and 13 Jbeta primers characterized the PCR. The method was immunoSEQ multiplex PCR; TCRdb's version includes in-frame clones alone and lacks a portion of them. The sample has 180,000 or so clones, 75% to 80% seen once. This CDR3 is built from 18 residues. The V and J ends lost 1 base and 0 bases, in that order; junction bases with no gene match: 9. The germline gives CDR1 SGHTA, CDR2 FQGNSA. Donors likely had unrecorded immune exposures despite being nominally healthy when sampled. This clone has only one observation. Its antigen is currently unknown. Sequences were obtained from PBMCs. The genes are TRBV7-2 and TRBJ1-5; 7 bases fit TRBD1. The clonotype comes from a female donor in good health and CMV-seronegative. CDR3 residues: CASSLVGRDRVSNQPQHF. The CDR3 DNA follows: TGTGCCAGCAGCTTAGTTGGGCGGGACAGAGTTAGCAATCAGCCCCAGCATTTT.